This T cell receptor beta chain was profiled in a study of shared clonotypes between healthy human individuals. Study results and limitations: It was only blood that was sampled, and tissue repertoires likely differ.

Under the authors' procedure: Filtering was not the same, since immunoSEQ gave junction-only sequences without quality scores. The method was immunoSEQ multiplex PCR; TCRdb's version includes in-frame clones alone and lacks a portion of them. V, J and clone size are those of that table, while D and trimming were read from the DNA. In the table there are 2 million to 2.5 million clones, about 90% of which are singletons. V was pared by 5 bases and J by 3 bases, with 4 bases of the junction left unmatched. CDR1 and CDR2 (germline): MNHNY, SVGAGI (reference sequence). The CDR3 is 13 residues long. Details on this clone: Antigen specificity is unknown.

There were no recent acute infections or vaccinations among the donors, who were healthy HIV-negative adults. Into CD45RA+ naive and CD45RA-negative memory subsets, the CD4+ cells were split. The sequence came from a man between 18 and 35 years old in good health. Some clones in this sample may be carry-over from other donors' samples. This rearrangement joins TRBV6-6 to TRBJ2-7, with 7 bases identical to TRBD1. The sequencing sample was made of naive CD4+ T cells from PBMCs. Subset described: CD45RA+ positively selected. CDR3 in DNA: TGTGCCAGCAGTGACAGGGCCAACTACGAGCAGTACTTC. This codes for CASSDRANYEQYF.